This TCR beta chain was profiled in a study of blood T cells in healthy people across ages. V lost 2 bases and J lost 8, with 13 bases in between. Germline loops: CDR1 DFQATT, CDR2 SNEGSKA (reference sequence). This CDR3 spans 13 amino acids. PCR was performed a second time for about 7 to 12 cycles using a sample-barcoded 5' primer and a J-beta primer mix. Every cDNA molecule bore a tag from a template-switch adaptor containing 12 random nucleotides. TCRdb recomputed calls from the 5' RACE reads with MiXCR, one row per CDR3 protein. This table has hundreds of thousands of distinct CDR3 sequences, over 25% appearing once. These same records also appear under a second study, on T cells of mothers and their children. That paper notes: Relative to unrelated pairs, biologically related mother-child dyads exhibited marginally greater, non-significant overlap.

The sequencing input was blood. The chain combines TRBV20-1 with TRBJ2-4, with D unresolved. The source is a boy aged 2-15 years in good health. This chain's CDR3 is CSARLMAYDIQYF. In DNA form, the CDR3 reads TGCAGTGCTAGATTGATGGCCTATGACATTCAGTACTTC.